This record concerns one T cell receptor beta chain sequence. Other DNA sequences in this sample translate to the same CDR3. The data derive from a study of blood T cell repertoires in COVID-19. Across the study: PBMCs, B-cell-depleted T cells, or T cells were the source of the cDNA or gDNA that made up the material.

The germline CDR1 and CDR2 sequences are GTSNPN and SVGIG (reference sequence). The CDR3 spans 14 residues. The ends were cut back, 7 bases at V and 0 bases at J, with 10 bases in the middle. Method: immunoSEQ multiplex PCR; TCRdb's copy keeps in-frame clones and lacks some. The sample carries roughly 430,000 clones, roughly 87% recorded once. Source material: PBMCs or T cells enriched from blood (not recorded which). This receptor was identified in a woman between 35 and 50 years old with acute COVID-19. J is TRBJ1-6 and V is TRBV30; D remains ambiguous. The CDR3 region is CASRGSSYNSPLHF. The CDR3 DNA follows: TGTGCCTCAAGAGGGAGCTCCTATAATTCACCCCTCCACTTT.